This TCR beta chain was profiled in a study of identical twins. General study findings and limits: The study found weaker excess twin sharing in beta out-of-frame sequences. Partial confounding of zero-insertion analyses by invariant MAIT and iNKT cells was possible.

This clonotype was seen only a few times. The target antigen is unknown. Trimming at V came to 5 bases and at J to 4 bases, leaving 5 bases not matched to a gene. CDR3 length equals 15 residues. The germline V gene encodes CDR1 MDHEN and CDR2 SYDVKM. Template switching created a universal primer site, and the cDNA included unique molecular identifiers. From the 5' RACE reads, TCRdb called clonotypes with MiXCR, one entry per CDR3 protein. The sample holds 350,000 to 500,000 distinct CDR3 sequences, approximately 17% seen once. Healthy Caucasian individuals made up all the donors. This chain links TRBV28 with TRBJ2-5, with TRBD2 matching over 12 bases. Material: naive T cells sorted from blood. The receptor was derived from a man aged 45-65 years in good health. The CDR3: CASSTLGLAGETQYF. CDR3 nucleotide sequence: TGTGCCAGCAGTACCCTGGGACTAGCGGGAGAGACCCAGTACTTC. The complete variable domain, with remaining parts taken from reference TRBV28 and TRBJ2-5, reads DVKVTQSSRYLVKRTGEKVFLECVQDMDHENMFWYRQDPGLGLRLIYFSYDVKMKEKGDIPEGYSVSREKKERFSLILESASTNQTSMYLCASSTLGLAGETQYFGPGTRLLVL.